These T cell receptor beta chains were read from a single sample in a study of control samples from healthy donors and cancer patients. Here immunoSEQ multiplex PCR was the method, and the copy in TCRdb shows in-frame clones only, minus some. The sample includes some 410,000 clones, over 75% of them seen just once. Sequenced material: PBMCs. These receptors all stem from a man aged 35 to 55 with head and neck cancer. The CDR3 runs from the conserved cysteine through the conserved F or W. The D gene is left open where the match is weak. Only part of the rows carry a size: once, few, many, or a class if the clone is expanded.

>TRBJ1-1|.|14|.|TRBV30
TGTGCCTGGAGTTTAAAAGGTTTGAACACTGAAGCTTTCTTT
CAWSLKGLNTEAFF
>TRBJ2-3|.|15|.|TRBV5-6
TGTGCCAGCAGCTTGGGGGGGACGCTCACAGATACGCAGTATTTT
CASSLGGTLTDTQYF
>TRBJ2-3|.|16|.|TRBV11-2
TGTGCCAGCAGCGGATCCGCGACAGCCAACACAGATACGCAGTATTTT
CASSGSATANTDTQYF
>TRBJ1-1|.|13|.|TRBV4-3
TGCGCCAGCAGCTATGCGGGGAACACTGAAGCTTTCTTT
CASSYAGNTEAFF
>TRBJ1-5|.|12|.|TRBV6-5
TGTGCCAGCAGGGGGGTAGATCAGCCCCAGCATTTT
CASRGVDQPQHF
>TRBJ2-5|.|16|.|TRBV24-1
TGTGCCACCAGTGAGGGGGGAGAGGGGGTTTTAGAGACCCAGTACTTC
CATSEGGEGVLETQYF
>TRBJ1-1|once|12|.|TRBV29-1
TGCAGCGCCCGGACAACCGACACTGAAGCTTTCTTT
CSARTTDTEAFF
>TRBJ1-5|.|15|.|TRBV6-5
TGTGCCAGCCGGAGGGAAGGGGGGAGGCATCAGCCCCAGCATTTT
CASRREGGRHQPQHF
>TRBJ2-1|.|14|.|TRBV12-5
TGTGCTAGTGGTTTGTCCCTAGGGGATGGGGAGCAGTTCTTC
CASGLSLGDGEQFF
>TRBJ1-1|few|14|TRBD1|TRBV24-1
TGTGCCACCAGAGCGGGACAGTTGGGAACTGAAGCTTTCTTT
CATRAGQLGTEAFF
>TRBJ1-5|once|13|.|TRBV28
TGTGCCAGCCCGAACCCTAGCAATCAGCCCCAGCATTTT
CASPNPSNQPQHF
>TRBJ2-3|.|14|.|TRBV7-3
TGTGCCAGCAGCGGGGGGACAAGCACAGATACGCAGTATTTT
CASSGGTSTDTQYF
>TRBJ2-3|.|13|.|TRBV5-1
TGCGCCAGCAAAAGAGGGAGCACAGATACGCAGTATTTT
CASKRGSTDTQYF
>TRBJ2-2|once|16|.|TRBV7-8
TGTGCCAGCAGCCCATGGGCAGGCGCGAACACCGGGGAGCTGTTTTTT
CASSPWAGANTGELFF
>TRBJ2-2|.|14|.|TRBV5-8
TGTGCCAGCAGCTTGGCCGAAAACACCGGGGAGCTGTTTTTT
CASSLAENTGELFF
>TRBJ2-7|.|15|.|TRBV5-6
TGTGCCAGCAGCAGACAACCAGGGTTTACCTACGAGCAGTACTTC
CASSRQPGFTYEQYF
>TRBJ1-1|once|13|.|TRBV5-5
TGTGCCAGCAGCTTCGGGGGGGACACTGAAGCTTTCTTT
CASSFGGDTEAFF
>TRBJ1-1|.|15|TRBD1|TRBV19
TGTGCCAGTACAACAGGGGGTTCCATGAACACTGAAGCTTTCTTT
CASTTGGSMNTEAFF
>TRBJ2-3|.|13|.|TRBV14
TGTGCCAGCAGCCACAGGAGCACAGATACGCAGTATTTT
CASSHRSTDTQYF
>TRBJ2-7|.|15|TRBD1|TRBV27
TGTGCCAGCAGTTTTGCTGGGACAGGAAGGTACGAGCAGTACTTC
CASSFAGTGRYEQYF
>TRBJ2-3|.|14|TRBD1|TRBV3-1/TRBV3-2
TGTGCCAGCAGCCCAGGACAGGGAAGGGATACGCAGTATTTT
CASSPGQGRDTQYF
>TRBJ2-3|.|16|TRBD2|TRBV7-3
TGTGCCAGCAGCTTAAGTAGCGGGGGTGGTGCAGATACGCAGTATTTT
CASSLSSGGGADTQYF
>TRBJ1-3|.|17|.|TRBV5-4
TGTGCCAGCAGCCCTAGAACAGATCTCAGCTCTGGAAACACCATATATTTT
CASSPRTDLSSGNTIYF
>TRBJ1-1|.|14|.|TRBV27
TGTGCCAGCAGCCTAACCTCAAGGACGGGTGAAGCTTTCTTT
CASSLTSRTGEAFF